This entry concerns a single T cell receptor beta chain. The antigen is not known. The CDR3 sequence is 13 residues long. Trimming removed 6 bases at V and 3 bases at J, with 11 bases between. CDR1 is KGHSH and CDR2 is LQKENI in the germline V gene. Data came from immunoSEQ multiplex PCR; TCRdb stores just in-frame clones and leaves some out. The table has fewer than 30,000 clones, approximately 91% seen once. This specimen belongs to a study of T cells in localized non-small cell lung cancer. Study-wide results and limits: Patients showing higher blood T cell density tended to see longer overall survival. Appearing in adjacent lung were a median about 59 of the top 100 tumor clones.

The sample consisted of peripheral blood, taken before any cancer treatment. The receptor comes from a female donor older than 55 with stage II squamous cell lung carcinoma. V is TRBV18 and J is TRBJ2-5, with a possible D match to TRBD1 (5 bases). This CDR3 is CASSLGQKETQYF. The CDR3 DNA sequence: TGTGCCAGCTCCCTCGGACAAAAAGAGACCCAGTACTTC.